Listed below are T cell receptor beta chains from one sample, sequenced in a study of T cell responses to AZD1222 COVID-19 vaccine. Here immunoSEQ multiplex PCR was the method, and the copy in TCRdb shows in-frame clones only, minus some. Among some 120,000 clones, 75% to 95% were seen once, and the ten largest hold 4% to 5%. Here the sequenced sample was peripheral blood, taken 28 days after the second dose of the MenACWY control vaccine. These receptors all come from an adult who received the MenACWY meningococcal vaccine as a control. The CDR3 runs from the conserved cysteine through the conserved F or W. The order of the fields is V gene, J gene, CDR3 protein.

v_call: TRBV3-1/TRBV3-2; j_call: TRBJ2-5; cdr3_aa: CASSQVTSGETQYF
v_call: TRBV28; j_call: TRBJ1-5; cdr3_aa: CASNSGGGNQPQHF
v_call: TRBV18; j_call: TRBJ2-3; cdr3_aa: CASSPPSQGARDTQYF
v_call: TRBV10-2; j_call: TRBJ1-2; cdr3_aa: CASSDGLLGYTF
v_call: TRBV25-1; j_call: TRBJ2-3; cdr3_aa: CASSAQRAGGLTDTQYF
v_call: TRBV7-9; j_call: TRBJ2-3; cdr3_aa: CASSLFGTDTQYF
v_call: TRBV4-2; j_call: TRBJ1-3; cdr3_aa: CASSQDNPGGLYTIYF
v_call: TRBV7-9; j_call: TRBJ1-4; cdr3_aa: CAGGFATNEKLFF
v_call: TRBV27; j_call: TRBJ2-6; cdr3_aa: CASSLLGANVLTF
v_call: TRBV11-2; j_call: TRBJ2-1; cdr3_aa: CASSLVPQVNEQFF
v_call: TRBV10-3; j_call: TRBJ1-1; cdr3_aa: CATARDTMNTEAFF
v_call: TRBV10-1; j_call: TRBJ1-6; cdr3_aa: CASSERGGNSPLHF
v_call: TRBV7-2; j_call: TRBJ2-3; cdr3_aa: CASSLPPGGSTDTQYF
v_call: TRBV19; j_call: TRBJ2-3; cdr3_aa: CASSIIGSDTQYF
v_call: TRBV6-5; j_call: TRBJ2-1; cdr3_aa: CASRPTQGDAFF
v_call: TRBV5-1; j_call: TRBJ1-1; cdr3_aa: CASSLVGPQGRWAEAFF
v_call: TRBV2; j_call: TRBJ1-4; cdr3_aa: CATSLADMYEKLFF
v_call: TRBV28; j_call: TRBJ2-5; cdr3_aa: CASSFGAAGGPWETQYF
v_call: TRBV2; j_call: TRBJ2-3; cdr3_aa: CASTGLVFGDTQYF
v_call: TRBV7-2; j_call: TRBJ2-3; cdr3_aa: CASSSGFSTDTQYF
v_call: TRBV10-2; j_call: TRBJ1-3; cdr3_aa: CASSPQIFSGNTIYF
v_call: TRBV11-2; j_call: TRBJ1-1; cdr3_aa: CASSFPQGGNTEAFF
v_call: TRBV6-1; j_call: TRBJ2-1; cdr3_aa: CASSARAARMGLAGHNEQFF
v_call: TRBV9; j_call: TRBJ1-1; cdr3_aa: CASSVGGENTEAFF
v_call: TRBV10-2; j_call: TRBJ2-2; cdr3_aa: CASSPGIGDRVGVTGELFF
v_call: TRBV28; j_call: TRBJ1-5; cdr3_aa: CASSLRVFPDSNQPQHF
v_call: TRBV2; j_call: TRBJ2-1; cdr3_aa: CASRQARSYNEQFF
v_call: TRBV19; j_call: TRBJ2-1; cdr3_aa: CASSTDILSYNEQFF
v_call: TRBV7-9; j_call: TRBJ1-1; cdr3_aa: CASSLDRVPVAFF
v_call: TRBV6-5; j_call: TRBJ1-1; cdr3_aa: CASTYSGQANEAFF
v_call: TRBV9; j_call: TRBJ1-4; cdr3_aa: CASSVSPAIGEKLFF
v_call: TRBV7-8; j_call: TRBJ2-1; cdr3_aa: CASSFRVNRGGGNEQFF
v_call: TRBV15; j_call: TRBJ2-5; cdr3_aa: CATSRGTGLSQETQYF
v_call: TRBV3-1/TRBV3-2; j_call: TRBJ2-5; cdr3_aa: CASSQGARLAGGWETQYF
v_call: TRBV18; j_call: TRBJ1-3; cdr3_aa: CASSPQGAGNTIYF
v_call: TRBV7-9; j_call: TRBJ1-2; cdr3_aa: CASSLVQKNYGYTF
v_call: TRBV7-6; j_call: TRBJ2-7; cdr3_aa: CASSYQVAAYEQYF
v_call: TRBV12-3/TRBV12-4; j_call: TRBJ2-1; cdr3_aa: CATFIQGANEQFF
v_call: TRBV6-6; j_call: TRBJ1-2; cdr3_aa: CASSYSPQAVGYTF
v_call: TRBV19; j_call: TRBJ1-1; cdr3_aa: CASSIIEWTRNTEAFF
v_call: TRBV9; j_call: TRBJ2-1; cdr3_aa: CASSAYTGTRANEQFF
v_call: TRBV9; j_call: TRBJ2-2; cdr3_aa: CASSVGVGVGTGELFF
v_call: TRBV24-1; j_call: TRBJ2-3; cdr3_aa: CATGTADTDTQYF